Presented here are 17 T cell receptor beta chains from one specimen sequenced in a study of response to subunit inactivated influenza vaccine (dated by TCRdb to between 2017 and 2018). Library preparation used RT-PCR. Reads for this sample came from an Illumina HiSeq 2500. The public reads were run again by TCRdb, first through fastp at Q25 and then through MiXCR, and only productive beta chains were kept. CDR3 protein duplicates are merged, each entry listing the most common genes and DNA. In all, the sample holds more than 400,000 distinct CDR3 sequences, and approximately 9.9% of those were seen once. Approximately 12% of the sample is taken by the ten largest. Reading the label with the study, this specimen's time point is: around 47 days after influenza vaccine administration. The sequenced sample was PBMCs from blood, obtained 45 days after vaccination. These receptors came from a man aged 50-60 years who received an inactivated influenza vaccine. Donor details come from another sample of the same person, matched by shared clones.

This clonotype was observed many times. This chain joins TRBV6-2 or TRBV6-3 and TRBJ2-7; 8 bases map to TRBD2. V lost 4 bases to trimming and J lost 4 bases; unmatched junction nucleotides: 9. Germline CDR1 is MNHEY and CDR2 is SVGEGT. The CDR3 length is 15 residues. CDR3 protein: CASSSLEREGYEQYF. CDR3 nucleotides: TGTGCCAGCAGTTCGTTGGAACGGGAGGGTTACGAGCAGTACTTC.

This clonotype has just a few counts. J is TRBJ2-1 and V is TRBV18, with 9 bases aligning to TRBD2. The CDR3 is 17 amino acids. Germline CDR1 and CDR2: KGHSH and LQKENI. V lost 3 bases and J lost 0; bases outside the gene matches: 6. The CDR3 bases are TGTGCCAGCTCACCTCGACTAGCGGAGAGCTCCTACAATGAGCAGTTCTTC. Encoded protein: CASSPRLAESSYNEQFF.

This clonotype was found many times. This chain joins TRBV25-1 and TRBJ1-1; 8 bases align to TRBD1. The CDR3 covers 15 residues. With 6 bases clipped from V and 1 base from J, the junction kept 7 bases outside the gene matches. CDR1 is MGHDK, CDR2 SYGVNS, per germline. The CDR3 is CASRKTGAGNTEAFF. DNA for the CDR3: TGTGCCAGCAGGAAGACAGGGGCGGGGAACACTGAAGCTTTCTTT.

This clonotype appeared many times. This sequence joins TRBV12-3 or TRBV12-4 and TRBJ2-7; D may correspond to TRBD1 or TRBD2 (5 bases each). Trimming shortened V by 5 bases and J by 8 bases, and 22 bases separated the two germline ends. The CDR3 runs 15 residues. The CDR3: CASSLRDPSRLKQYF. In nucleotides, the CDR3 is TGTGCCAGCAGTCTCCGGGACCCGTCTAGGCTCAAGCAGTACTTC.

The V gene is TRBV6-5, the J gene TRBJ2-7; TRBD1 matches at 9 bases. There are 17 residues in the CDR3. The ends lost 2 bases at V and 0 bases at J; junction bases unmatched: 8. Germline CDR1 MNHEY, CDR2 SVGAGI. The DNA of the CDR3 is TGTGCCAGCAGTTACGACAGGGGGGCCGGTAGCTCCTACGAGCAGTACTTC. This translates into CASSYDRGAGSSYEQYF.

For the CDR3, the DNA is TGTGCCAGCAGCGTTACAGGGGGCAGCTATGGCTACACCTTC. It is translated as CASSVTGGSYGYTF. The V gene is TRBV7-9, the J gene TRBJ1-2; TRBD1 agrees at 9 bases. Germline V gene sequence: CDR1 SEHNR, CDR2 FQNEAQ (reference sequence). The CDR3 totals 14 residues. V shed 5 bases and J 4 bases; nucleotides not matched to a gene: 5.

This clonotype showed up just a few times. The chain is built from TRBV27 and TRBJ2-3; no definite D call. This CDR3 region has 15 residues. Germline assignment: CDR1 MNHEY and CDR2 SMNVEV (reference sequence). V lost 1 base and J 0 bases, leaving 8 bases between the germline ends. CDR3 nucleotides: TGTGCCAGCAGTTTATGGGCAGCTAGCACAGATACGCAGTATTTT. Amino acids: CASSLWAASTDTQYF.

This clonotype was seen repeatedly, ten times or more. The rearrangement joins TRBV11-2 to TRBJ2-3, with 10 bases identical to TRBD2. The CDR3 has 20 amino acids. The V segment lost 5 bases and the J segment 2 bases; nucleotides outside the gene matches: 19. The germline gives CDR1 SGHAT, CDR2 FQNNGV. CDR3 sequence reads: CASSPHRSSTSGQDTDTQYF. CDR3 sequence (DNA): TGTGCCAGCAGCCCACACAGATCTTCGACTAGCGGGCAAGACACAGATACGCAGTATTTT. Supplemented by reference TRBV11-2 and TRBJ2-3, the full variable domain reads EAGVAQSPRYKIIEKRQSVAFWCNPISGHATLYWYQQILGQGPKLLIQFQNNGVVDDSQLPKDRFSAERLKGVDSTLKIQPAKLEDSAVYLCASSPHRSSTSGQDTDTQYFGPGTRLTVL.

This clonotype was detected ten times or more. The rearrangement uses TRBV20-1 and TRBJ1-5, with D possibly being TRBD1 (5 bases). Germline CDR1 is DFQATT and CDR2 is SNEGSKA (reference sequence). Trimming removed 0 bases at V and 5 bases at J, with 11 bases between. This CDR3 has 14 residues. The CDR3 DNA follows: TGCAGTGCTAGAGATCACCGGGGGGATCAGCCCCAGCATTTT. Its translation is CSARDHRGDQPQHF.

This clonotype was observed a handful of times. The chain links TRBV24-1 to TRBJ1-2; D is ambiguous. Between the trimmed V and J ends, which lost 4 bases and 3 bases, there was a span of 8 bases. CDR3 length: 13 residues. Germline V gives CDR1 KGHDR, CDR2 SFDVKD. This chain's CDR3 is CATSDDVYYGYTF. The CDR3 DNA reads as TGTGCCACCAGTGACGATGTCTACTATGGCTACACCTTC.

This clonotype has a handful of counts. V and J are TRBV5-1 and TRBJ1-1, with 8 bases lining up with TRBD1. V was pared by 0 bases and J by 11 bases, with 9 bases of the junction left unmatched. The CDR3 runs to 14 residues. Germline-derived CDR1 and CDR2 are SGHRS and YFSETQ. The CDR3 DNA reads as TGCGCCAGCAGCTTGGCCGGCAGGGACAGGATTGCTTTCTTT. Its protein is CASSLAGRDRIAFF.

The chain couples TRBV20-1 to TRBJ2-3; 9 bases fit TRBD2. V was clipped by 0 bases and J by 4 bases; unmatched bases: 14. CDR1 is DFQATT and CDR2 is SNEGSKA in the germline V gene (reference sequence). This CDR3 spans 18 amino acids. CDR3 nucleotides: TGCAGTGCTAGAGATTTCGAGTTGGGAGCGGGGGGAGCAGATACGCAGTATTTT. It translates to CSARDFELGAGGADTQYF.

The rearrangement uses TRBV7-9 and TRBJ2-4, with D uncertain. The germline V gene encodes CDR1 SEHNR and CDR2 FQNEAQ (reference sequence). The CDR3 is 14 amino acids. Trimming took off 1 base at V and 3 bases at J, with 7 bases between the two ends. The CDR3 loop is CASSLGEDKNIQYF. CDR3 in DNA: TGTGCCAGCAGCTTAGGAGAGGACAAAAACATTCAGTACTTC.

The rearrangement links TRBV4-3 to TRBJ1-2, with D possibly TRBD1 on 5 matching bases. Trimming pared 1 base from V and 4 bases from J, leaving 13 bases between. CDR3 length equals 15 residues. Germline CDR1 reads LGHNA; CDR2 reads YSLEER. CDR3 loop: CASSQALGRGYGYTF. DNA for the CDR3: TGCGCCAGCAGCCAAGCCTTGGGGCGCGGCTATGGCTACACCTTC.

This clonotype was picked up many times. The chain couples TRBV12-3 or TRBV12-4 to TRBJ2-5; D is unresolved. CDR3 length: 13 residues. Trimming left V 4 bases short and J 3 bases short, with 9 bases between. The CDR3 sequence: CASSYRTEETQYF. Written as DNA, the CDR3 is TGTGCCAGCAGTTATAGGACGGAAGAGACCCAGTACTTC.

This clonotype has a handful of counts. The chain recombines TRBV7-2 with TRBJ2-1; TRBD1 might be the D (6 bases). This CDR3 region has 17 residues. Between the trimmed V and J ends, which lost 0 bases and 6 bases, there was a span of 18 bases. Germline CDR1 SGHTA, CDR2 FQGNSA. CDR3 sequence (DNA): TGTGCCAGCAGCTTAGCGTTCGACAGGTTTGTTCTCAATGAGCAGTTCTTC. This gives the protein CASSLAFDRFVLNEQFF.

The chain recombines TRBV5-1 with TRBJ2-5, with 9 bases identical to TRBD2. The CDR3 runs 15 residues. The trim removed 3 bases at V and 5 bases at J, leaving 8 bases unmatched. Looked up from germline, CDR1 is SGHRS and CDR2 is YFSETQ. The CDR3 DNA is TGCGCCAGCAGCTCCGGGACTAGCAGCCACGAGACCCAGTACTTC. Translating gives CASSSGTSSHETQYF.